This TCR beta chain appears in the sequencing data of a study of naive and memory T cell subsets (dated by TCRdb to the late 2010s). A note on the overall study: Sorted naive and memory T cell subsets from peripheral blood were analyzed in the study using a UMI-based, open-source pipeline for TCR alpha and beta sequencing. RNA was DNase-treated and reverse transcribed with TCR constant-region primers, mostly using SuperScript III. The functional CMV T cell responses agreed completely with IgG serology results. The study at large found these results: The abundance of TCRs followed a power law with an exponent that differed between naive and memory subsets yet stayed consistent across the three individuals. RNA-based TCR counts may be influenced by expression changes linked to T cell activation and differentiation. In both CD4 and CD8 cells, the Gini index increased while Shannon and inverse Simpson diversity decreased from naive through CM, EM and EMRA. Following error correction, more than 95% of naive TCR sequences occurred only once, which made naive abundance distributions much steeper than those of memory subsets. The repertoire findings for the naive and memory subsets could not be validated against a ground truth, as none was available. Single alpha or beta chain sequences, rather than paired alpha/beta receptors, were used to define clonotypes.

Taken from cysteine to phenylalanine, the CDR3 has 13 residues. Here the CDR3 DNA is all that survives: 39 bases in frame from base 1. Trimming takes 6 bases off V and 7 bases off J; junction bases not matched to a gene: 6. Reading the germline V gene gives CDR1 SQVTM and CDR2 ANQGSEA. From the second PCR step onward, the TCR alpha chain libraries and the TCR beta chain libraries were amplified separately. To determine each donor's CMV status, fresh PBMCs were stimulated overnight with CMV viral lysate, and IFNgamma production from CD4+ T cells was then assessed. CD4 T cells were positively selected using Miltenyi beads, after which CD8 T cells were positively selected from the CD4-negative fraction. After staining for CD3, CD4, CD8, CD45RA, CD27 and a live/dead dye, cells were sorted on a BD Aria II into four subsets based on CD45RA and CD27. Blood came from three healthy volunteers, each fractionated into CD4 and CD8 T cells and then into four differentiation subsets. Around 110 ml of peripheral blood was taken from each donor, and PBMC were separated by density-gradient centrifugation on Ficoll-Paque PLUS. The sorted cells were lysed in RLT buffer, after which RNA was extracted using a Qiagen RNeasy kit and kept at -80 degrees C.

Libraries were made using UMI-ligation and nested PCR. To cover both TRBC1 and TRBC2, the beta constant-region primer consisted of an equimolar mix of two oligonucleotides. A single-stranded oligonucleotide bearing the SP2 primer plus a 12-nucleotide UMI was ligated onto the 3' end of the cDNA by T4 RNA ligase 1. Four rounds of PCR, combining the SP2 primer with nested alpha and beta constant-region primers, were used to amplify the ligated cDNA. Incubation of the ligation reaction lasted about 20-25 hours at 16 degrees C. PCR2 was usually performed as a SYBR Green qPCR and halted at a preset threshold so that over-amplification would not occur. All purifications after the first were performed with Agencourt AMPure XP magnetic beads. Library amounts were measured by Qubit and library quality was assessed on a TapeStation, where the main peak was expected at around 650 bp. Pooled libraries were sequenced on an Illumina MiSeq using v2 2x251 paired-end kits, and typically roughly 0.9-2.2 million reads were obtained per sample. Each sample library was pooled at 4 to 5 nM, and roughly 4.5-7% PhiX was included to improve cluster recognition. Turning to the authors' computational methods: Using tag matching that tolerated one base-pair mismatch, Decombinator assigned V and J genes to FASTQ reads that had been processed by Demultiplexor. Collapsinator relied on UMIs to fix sequencing errors as well as frequency errors caused by PCR heterogeneity. CDR3Translator translated TCRs and extracted CDR3s from the conserved cysteine to the FGXG phenylalanine, flagging non-productive sequences. Repertoires were subsampled to equal numbers of UMI-defined TCRs before Gini, Shannon entropy and inverse Simpson indices were calculated. Power-law fits to clonotype abundance distributions were performed by maximum likelihood within the linear range. On one naive CD8 sample, the pipeline and MIGEC gave similar UMI counts, unique TCR numbers and clonal distributions. Repertoires were searched for about 7,300 CMV-associated CDR3 sequences compiled from VDJdb and a published dataset. TCRdb handled the public reads itself, with Q25 trimming in fastp and clone calling in MiXCR, and kept productive beta chains. Identical CDR3 protein sequences are pooled into one entry, listed with their most common genes and DNA. These V and J calls derive from TCRdb rather than the authors' analysis. Across this sample there are under 100,000 distinct CDR3 sequences, with about 6.5% seen only once. Of the sample, 1.6% falls within the top ten clones.

This clonotype was recorded at least ten times. Its antigen remains unidentified. Nothing much larger sits one base from this clone, and base qualities are not available. The V and J segments used are TRBV29-1 and TRBJ1-5; the junction holds 10 bases that match TRBD1. This TCR came from a human donor in good health. The specimen sequenced was central memory CD4+ T cells from blood. The cell subset or site label here, explained by the study, means: central memory, CD45RA- CD27+. The CDR3 loop reads CSVGDRGDQPQHF. The DNA sequence follows: TGCAGCGTCGGGGACAGGGGTGACCAGCCCCAGCATTTT.